The TCR beta chain described here comes from a study of T cells in Graves' hyperthyroidism and ophthalmopathy. Study-level results: In the blood, most expanded thyroid clonotypes above 0.001 appeared as well.

TCR beta CDR3 regions were amplified from RNA transcripts. HTBI primers were employed in a first-round RT-PCR of the TCR CDR3. TCRdb analysed the multiplex PCR reads with MiXCR anew, one entry per CDR3 protein. Counted here are about 640,000 distinct CDR3 sequences, around 21% occurring once; the ten biggest clones make up approximately 30%. This clonotype was counted many times. Its antigen remains unidentified. The sample consisted of blood. The origin of this receptor is a man younger than 45 with Graves' ophthalmopathy.

CDR3 DNA: TGCAGTGCTAGAGATATAGGGGGAAAGGGACTAGCGGGAGAGCAGTTCTTC. Translated, it gives CSARDIGGKGLAGEQFF. The rearrangement joins TRBV20-1 to TRBJ2-1, with 13 bases fitting TRBD2. V was pared by 0 bases and J by 10 bases, with 12 bases of the junction left unmatched. This CDR3 contains 17 residues. Germline CDR1 is DFQATT and CDR2 is SNEGSKA (reference sequence).